The 25 T cell receptor beta chains below were found in one sample sequenced in a study of T cells after somatic rescue of genetic block. Sequencing used immunoSEQ multiplex PCR; TCRdb keeps in-frame clones, though not all of them. Found here are 100,000 to 120,000 clones, 85% to 95% of them singletons; the top ten hold around 1.5%. Specimen: peripheral blood mononuclear cells (PBMCs). Receptors originate from a woman aged 18 to 35.

V gene TRBV10-3 combines with J gene TRBJ1-6; D is possibly TRBD1 (6 bases). Looked up from germline, CDR1 is ENHRY and CDR2 is SYGVKD. The V gene lost 3 bases and the J gene lost 4 bases, with 13 bases spanning the gap. CDR3 length: 16 amino acids. Here the CDR3 DNA reads TGTGCCATCAGTGAAAGAGGGGGTAGTTATAATTCACCCCTCCACTTT. It yields the protein CAISERGGSYNSPLHF.

V usage is TRBV6-5 and J usage is TRBJ2-5, with D unresolved. Per the germline V gene, CDR1 is MNHEY and CDR2 is SVGAGI. This CDR3 contains 15 residues. V was pared by 5 bases and J by 7 bases, with 20 bases between. CDR3 protein: CASSPVVLVGGTQYF. The CDR3 DNA reads TGTGCCAGCAGTCCGGTTGTGCTAGTAGGTGGGACCCAGTACTTC.

The chain employs TRBV18 and TRBJ1-1, with 7 bases identical to TRBD1. J gave up 1 base and V 7 bases, and 21 bases lay outside the gene matches. The germline CDR1 and CDR2 sequences are KGHSH and LQKENI. The CDR3 is made up of 19 amino acids. The CDR3 is CASFEGGWTGLHPNTEAFF. CDR3 sequence (DNA): TGTGCCAGCTTCGAAGGAGGGTGGACAGGATTACACCCGAACACTGAAGCTTTCTTT.

This clone was counted only a few times. This chain connects TRBV5-4 to TRBJ1-3; no firm D call. CDR1 SGHNT and CDR2 YYREEE come from the germline V gene (reference sequence). The CDR3 runs 14 residues. Trimming shortened V by 4 bases and J by 4 bases, and 12 bases separated the two germline ends. The CDR3 loop is CASSASAQGNTIYF. The CDR3 nucleotides are TGTGCCAGCAGCGCTTCGGCTCAGGGAAACACCATATATTTT.

The chain links TRBV28 to TRBJ1-2; TRBD1 aligns across 9 bases. The CDR3 length is 17 residues. The V gene end was trimmed by 4 bases and the J gene end by 1 base; junction bases not matched to a gene: 10. CDR1 MDHEN and CDR2 SYDVKM come from the germline V gene. This CDR3 reads CASSSGTGRVNNYGYTF. In DNA, the CDR3 is TGTGCCAGCAGTTCAGGGACAGGGAGGGTTAATAACTATGGCTACACCTTC.

The rearrangement links TRBV9 to TRBJ1-1, with TRBD1 identical over 9 bases. Per the germline V gene, CDR1 is SGDLS and CDR2 is YYNGEE. This CDR3 region has 17 residues. V dropped 0 bases and J dropped 0; count of bases not matched to a gene: 6. The CDR3 sequence is CASSVALGQGMNTEAFF. For the CDR3, the DNA is TGTGCCAGCAGCGTAGCCCTCGGACAGGGGATGAACACTGAAGCTTTCTTT. Together with reference TRBV9 and TRBJ1-1, the CDR3 gives the full variable domain: DSGVTQTPKHLITATGQRVTLRCSPRSGDLSVYWYQQSLDQGLQFLIQYYNGEERAKGNILERFSAQQFPDLHSELNLSSLELGDSALYFCASSVALGQGMNTEAFFGQGTRLTVV.

This clone occurred once. V is TRBV13 and J is TRBJ1-1; D remains ambiguous. The CDR3 covers 14 residues. Germline V gene sequence: CDR1 PRHDT, CDR2 FYEKMQ (reference sequence). The germline V and J ends were trimmed by 0 bases and 8 bases, with 13 bases remaining between them. CDR3 in amino acids: CASSLGRSDREAFF. CDR3 coding DNA: TGTGCCAGCAGCTTAGGCCGAAGCGACCGGGAAGCTTTCTTT.

The gene calls are TRBV28 and TRBJ1-1; D ambiguous. V was shortened by 2 bases and J by 11 bases, with 15 bases between the two germline ends. Per germline, CDR1 MDHEN and CDR2 SYDVKM. CDR3 size: 13 residues. The CDR3 bases are TGTGCCAGCAGTTTACCCTCAGGAATCAGTGCTTTCTTT. Protein product: CASSLPSGISAFF.

V usage is TRBV7-2 and J usage is TRBJ2-3; D is undetermined. CDR3 length equals 13 residues. CDR1 SGHTA and CDR2 FQGNSA come from the germline V gene. The V gene lost 5 bases and the J gene lost 4 bases, with 10 bases spanning the gap. The CDR3 loop is CASSRPIADTQYF. CDR3 bases: TGTGCCAGCAGCCGGCCGATCGCAGATACGCAGTATTTT.

The chain is built from TRBV2 and TRBJ2-1; 14 bases line up with TRBD2. This CDR3 has 15 residues. J was trimmed by 11 bases and V by 4 bases; bases with no gene match: 7. Germline assignment: CDR1 SNHLY and CDR2 FYNNEI. CDR3 DNA sequence: TGTGCCAGCAGTGGTGGGACTAGCGGGGGAAAGAAGCAGTTCTTC. Translation gives CASSGGTSGGKKQFF.

This chain uses TRBV18 with TRBJ1-2, with 11 bases matching TRBD1. Germline assignment: CDR1 KGHSH and CDR2 LQKENI. V trimming: 3 bases; J trimming: 6 bases; junction bases outside the gene matches: 24. The CDR3 has 21 residues. This CDR3 reads CASSPLLRSPIRDRGNDGYTF. In DNA form, the CDR3 reads TGTGCCAGCTCACCTTTGCTCCGAAGCCCAATCCGGGACAGGGGGAATGATGGCTACACCTTC.

CDR3 sequence: CASRVTTGGNEKLFF. The CDR3 region has the DNA TGTGCCAGCAGGGTCACAACAGGGGGGAATGAAAAACTGTTTTTT. This rearrangement joins TRBV2 to TRBJ1-4; TRBD1 matches at 8 bases. V was pared by 6 bases and J by 5 bases, with 8 bases of the junction left unmatched. Germline V gives CDR1 SNHLY, CDR2 FYNNEI. The CDR3 contains 15 residues.

V gene TRBV5-1 combines with J gene TRBJ2-3, with 9 bases that match TRBD2. V lost 4 bases to trimming and J lost 7 bases; unmatched junction nucleotides: 10. CDR1 is SGHRS and CDR2 is YFSETQ in the germline V gene. This CDR3 is built from 15 residues. CDR3 nucleotide sequence: TGCGCCAGCAGCGGGACTAGCCCTCTCTCGTATACGCAGTATTTT. It is translated as CASSGTSPLSYTQYF.

The chain couples TRBV5-5 to TRBJ1-1, with D unresolved. Germline V gene data show CDR1 as SGHKS and CDR2 as YYEKEE (reference sequence). The CDR3 runs to 14 residues. V was pared by 4 bases and J by 1 base, with 11 bases between. In nucleotides, the CDR3 is TGTGCCAGCAGCCCCAGGCTGGGGAACACTGAAGCTTTCTTT. It encodes CASSPRLGNTEAFF.

J is TRBJ1-2 and V is TRBV7-9; D ambiguous. Germline V gene lookup returns CDR1 SEHNR and CDR2 FQNEAQ (reference sequence). The CDR3 runs 14 residues. V lost 1 base, J lost 2 bases, and 8 bases lay in between. CDR3 in amino acids: CASSLVRSNYGYTF. The CDR3 DNA reads as TGTGCCAGCAGCTTAGTTCGTTCGAACTATGGCTACACCTTC.

The chain links TRBV5-1 to TRBJ2-4; 9 bases agree with TRBD1. CDR1 and CDR2 from the germline V gene are SGHRS and YFSETQ. There are 17 residues in the CDR3. The junction had 4 bases not matched to a gene; V was cut back by 0 bases and J by 0 bases. CDR3 loop: CASSLAGQGLAKNIQYF. Here the CDR3 DNA reads TGCGCCAGCAGCTTGGCGGGACAGGGCCTAGCCAAAAACATTCAGTACTTC.

This chain connects TRBV7-9 to TRBJ1-3; D remains ambiguous. The CDR3 runs to 14 residues. Germline CDR1 SEHNR, CDR2 FQNEAQ (reference sequence). Trimming removed 3 bases from V and 0 bases from J, with 6 bases in between. CDR3 sequence reads: CASSFSVSGNTIYF. The CDR3 bases are TGTGCCAGCAGCTTTAGCGTCTCTGGAAACACCATATATTTT.

The CDR3 DNA reads TGTGCCAGCAGTTCCGGACTAGCGGGGGGGTGGACAGATACGCAGTATTTT. Translation gives CASSSGLAGGWTDTQYF. The V and J genes are TRBV28 and TRBJ2-3; 15 positions match TRBD2. CDR3 size: 17 residues. V dropped 4 bases and J dropped 3; count of bases not matched to a gene: 5. In germline, CDR1 is MDHEN, CDR2 SYDVKM.

The V gene is TRBV6-5, the J gene TRBJ1-3; D is ambiguous. Trimming cost V 8 bases and J 4 bases, with 18 bases left between them. The CDR3 runs 15 residues. CDR1 is MNHEY, CDR2 SVGAGI, per germline. CDR3 residues: CASAQGEGLGNTIYF. For the CDR3, the DNA is TGTGCCAGCGCCCAAGGAGAGGGTTTAGGAAACACCATATATTTT.

This rearrangement joins TRBV19 to TRBJ2-5, with D maybe TRBD2 (6 bases). Germline loops: CDR1 LNHDA, CDR2 SQIVND (reference sequence). The V end lost 6 bases, the J end lost 4 bases, and 15 bases lay between the germline ends. This CDR3 comprises 14 residues. In DNA form, the CDR3 reads TGTGCCAGTAGACGACCCGGGACTTCAGAGACCCAGTACTTC. Its translation is CASRRPGTSETQYF.

The chain carries TRBV18 and TRBJ2-7; 7 bases are shared with TRBD2. The CDR3 consists of 16 residues. Trimming removed 2 bases from V and 0 bases from J; junction bases left unmatched: 7. Germline-derived CDR1 and CDR2 are KGHSH and LQKENI. CDR3 in DNA: TGTGCCAGCTCACCAGGGAGGGCGAAAGCCTCCTACGAGCAGTACTTC. Translating gives CASSPGRAKASYEQYF.

V gene TRBV14 combines with J gene TRBJ2-5; D call uncertain. The CDR3 runs to 11 residues. The V end was cut by 4 bases, the J end by 3 bases, with 3 bases between. CDR1 is SGHDN and CDR2 is FVKESK in the germline V gene. The CDR3 spells CASSREETQYF. In DNA, the CDR3 is TGTGCCAGCAGCCGTGAAGAGACCCAGTACTTC.

The chain links TRBV7-2 to TRBJ1-4; TRBD1 might be the D (5 bases). Germline CDR1 SGHTA, CDR2 FQGNSA. V lost 1 base and J 6 bases, leaving 15 bases between the germline ends. This CDR3 contains 16 residues. This CDR3 reads CASSLGRWGRDEKLFF. The DNA of the CDR3 is TGTGCCAGCAGCTTAGGCCGTTGGGGCAGGGATGAAAAACTGTTTTTT.

The rearrangement links TRBV2 to TRBJ2-1; tentatively, D is TRBD2 (6 bases). CDR1 is SNHLY, CDR2 FYNNEI, per germline. This CDR3 region has 16 residues. Trimming removed 4 bases from V and 2 bases from J, with 15 bases in between. CDR3 residues: CASSGLGAGTYNEQFF. The CDR3 DNA reads as TGTGCCAGCAGTGGACTCGGGGCGGGGACCTACAATGAGCAGTTCTTC.

The J gene is TRBJ1-1, the V gene TRBV7-3, with D maybe TRBD1 (5 bases). Germline CDR1 is SGHTA and CDR2 is FQGTGA. The CDR3 extends over 14 amino acids. With 5 bases removed from V and 4 bases from J, the gap between germline ends came to 14 bases. The CDR3 DNA follows: TGTGCCAGCAGCCCTACGACAGCGGGCACTGAAGCTTTCTTT. It encodes CASSPTTAGTEAFF.